The rows below give T cell receptor beta chains drawn from one sample of a study of radiotherapy plus CTLA-4 blockade in lung cancer. Data came from immunoSEQ multiplex PCR; TCRdb stores just in-frame clones and leaves some out. The table has about 41,000 clones, approximately 76% seen once; the top ten hold approximately 8.3%. The material was peripheral blood, obtained from a patient treated with radiotherapy plus ipilimumab. These receptor sequences come from a human donor with non-small cell lung cancer who had stable disease on radiotherapy plus ipilimumab. The CDR3 runs from the conserved cysteine through the conserved F or W. A D gene is named only where the DNA matches it firmly. The listing skips clone size in some rows; elsewhere it reads once, few, many or a size class.

j_call d_call clone_size v_call cdr3_nt cdr3_aa
TRBJ2-1 . . TRBV19 TGTGCCAGTAGTAAGCTCACTACGGGGTTCTCCTACAATGAGCAGTTCTTC CASSKLTTGFSYNEQFF
TRBJ2-7 . . TRBV4-1 TGCGCCAGCAGCCAAGATATCGAATTGTACGAGCAGTACTTC CASSQDIELYEQYF
TRBJ1-1 . . TRBV5-1 TGCGCCAGCAGCTTGGCCAACAAGAACACTGAAGCTTTCTTT CASSLANKNTEAFF
TRBJ1-4 . . TRBV30 TGTGCCTGGAGTGTAGGGGGGGCGAGGGAAAAACTGTTTTTT CAWSVGGAREKLFF
TRBJ2-3 . . TRBV9 TGTGCCAGCAGCCCCATTAGCGGCGATACGCAGTATTTT CASSPISGDTQYF
TRBJ1-1 . . TRBV10-2 TGCGCCAGCAGCTCCCAGGGCCTAGAAGCTTTCTTT CASSSQGLEAFF
TRBJ1-4 . . TRBV20-1 TGCAGTGCAGGGGCGGATGAAAAACTGTTTTTT CSAGADEKLFF
TRBJ1-4 . few TRBV2 TGTGCCAGCAAGACAGGAACCTCTAATGAAAAACTGTTTTTT CASKTGTSNEKLFF
TRBJ1-5 TRBD1 . TRBV27 TGTGCCAGCAGCCGGGGACAGTATAGCAATCAGCCCCAGCATTTT CASSRGQYSNQPQHF
TRBJ1-6 . . TRBV9 TGTGCCAGCAGCGTAAGTCCAGGGGCAGATAATTCACCCCTCCACTTT CASSVSPGADNSPLHF
TRBJ2-7 . few TRBV7-2 TGTGCCAGCAGCTTAGATTGGGGCCAGGTTTGGGGAAGAATGGACGAGCAGTACTTC CASSLDWGQVWGRMDEQYF
TRBJ2-2 . . TRBV29-1 TGCAGCGTCTTCAGGGGTGGGGTAGCCGGGGAGCTGTTTTTT CSVFRGGVAGELFF
TRBJ2-7 TRBD1 . TRBV11-2 TGTGCCAGCAGCTTAAACCAAGGACAGGGGGAGCAGTACTTC CASSLNQGQGEQYF
TRBJ2-3 TRBD1 . TRBV27 TGTGCCAGCAGTTCTCCGGGACAGGGCACAGATACGCAGTATTTT CASSSPGQGTDTQYF
TRBJ1-1 TRBD1 . TRBV7-2 TGTGCCAGCAGCTGGGACAGCAACATGAACACTGAAGCTTTCTTT CASSWDSNMNTEAFF
TRBJ1-2 . once TRBV7-9 TGTGCCAGCAGCCCCCGGGATCTAACTATCTATGGCTACACCTTC CASSPRDLTIYGYTF
TRBJ1-5 . . TRBV23-1 TGCGCCAGCAGTCCGAATAATAGCAATCAGCCCCAGCATTTT CASSPNNSNQPQHF
TRBJ1-5 . . TRBV7-9 TGTGCCAGCAGCTTAGAGGGGAGCCAGCCCCAGCATTTT CASSLEGSQPQHF
TRBJ1-2 TRBD1 . TRBV14 TGTGCCAGCAGCCCGACAGGGGTGAGGGGATATGGCTACACCTTC CASSPTGVRGYGYTF
TRBJ1-1 . . TRBV6-1 TGTGCCAGCAGCCCCATTAGGGTTTTTAACACTGAAGCTTTCTTT CASSPIRVFNTEAFF
TRBJ2-1 . few TRBV9 TGTGCCAGCAGCGAGCCCCCTGGGGGGGCCTGGAACAATGAGCAGTTCTTC CASSEPPGGAWNNEQFF
TRBJ1-1 . . TRBV29-1 TGCAGCGTTGCCACCCGGGGGGACACTGAAGCTTTCTTT CSVATRGDTEAFF
TRBJ1-1 TRBD1 . TRBV5-6 TGTGCCAGCAGCTTTGGGACAGCCTGGGGCACTGAAGCTTTCTTT CASSFGTAWGTEAFF
TRBJ2-7 . few TRBV18 TGTGCCAGCTCACTCTCGACTCGGGGCGCAGGGTCCTACGAGCAGTACTTC CASSLSTRGAGSYEQYF
TRBJ1-2 . . TRBV27 TGTGCCAGCAGGCCGACCAACGGTGATAACTATGGCTACACCTTC CASRPTNGDNYGYTF
TRBJ2-6 . once TRBV5-4 TGTGCCAGCCGACCCGGCTCCGCTGGGGCCAACGTCCTGACTTTC CASRPGSAGANVLTF
TRBJ1-1 . few TRBV7-6 TGTGCCAGCAGCTCGAACCGGGACAACATGAACACTGAAGCTTTCTTT CASSSNRDNMNTEAFF
TRBJ2-7 . few TRBV19 TGTGCCAGTAAGGAGCGGCGGAGCTCCTACGAGCAGTACTTC CASKERRSSYEQYF
TRBJ2-1 . . TRBV5-1 TGCGCCAGCAGCTCCGTAGAGGAATACAATGAGCAGTTCTTC CASSSVEEYNEQFF
TRBJ2-2 . . TRBV7-2 TGTGCCAGCAGCCAATACCACGGCGGCACCGGGGAGCTGTTTTTT CASSQYHGGTGELFF
TRBJ2-7 . . TRBV6-1 TGTGCCAGCAGTCCTGACAGCGCCCTTTCCTACGAGCAGTACTTC CASSPDSALSYEQYF
TRBJ1-1 TRBD1 few TRBV6-6 TGTGCCAGCAACAGGGGGCAGGACACTGAAGCTTTCTTT CASNRGQDTEAFF
TRBJ1-1 . . TRBV27 TGTGCCAGCAGTCCCACGAGAGTGAACACTGAAGCTTTCTTT CASSPTRVNTEAFF
TRBJ1-4 . . TRBV4-3 TGCGCCAGCAGCCAGAGAACCGGGACGGGGAATGAAAAACTGTTTTTT CASSQRTGTGNEKLFF
TRBJ1-5 TRBD1 . TRBV6-6 TGTGCAAGCAAGCGTGACAGGGACAATCAGCCCCAGCATTTT CASKRDRDNQPQHF
TRBJ2-1 . . TRBV7-2 TGTGCCAGCAGCTTAGCGGCTGGCGCTAATGAGCAGTTCTTC CASSLAAGANEQFF
TRBJ1-2 . . TRBV19 TGTGCCAGTAGTATAGGGGGCGCATCGAAACTTTATGGCTACACCTTC CASSIGGASKLYGYTF
TRBJ1-6 . . TRBV30 TGTGCCTGGAGTATGGGGAGCTCCTATAATTCACCCCTCCACTTT CAWSMGSSYNSPLHF
TRBJ2-2 . . TRBV7-6 TGTGCCAGCAGCTTAGCGACCCTAGGAGCGAACACCGGGGAGCTGTTTTTT CASSLATLGANTGELFF
TRBJ2-7 TRBD1 few TRBV18 TGTGCCAGCTCACCGGCAGGGGGCTCCTACGAGCAGTACTTC CASSPAGGSYEQYF
TRBJ1-1 . . TRBV18 TGTGCCAGCTCCCCGGGACAGAACACTGAAGCTTTCTTT CASSPGQNTEAFF
TRBJ1-1 TRBD1 . TRBV29-1 TGCAGCGTCCCCTCGCAGGGGGCTGGCGAAGCTTTCTTT CSVPSQGAGEAFF
TRBJ2-1 . . TRBV6-5 TGTGCCAGCAGTTCCCGGGACATCTCCTACAATGAGCAGTTCTTC CASSSRDISYNEQFF
TRBJ1-4 TRBD1 . TRBV29-1 TGCAGCGTTGCGGGACAGGGAAGTGAAAAACTGTTTTTT CSVAGQGSEKLFF
TRBJ2-5 TRBD2 . TRBV7-6 TGTGCCAGCAGCTTAGGAAGCGGGGGGTCACAAGAGACCCAGTACTTC CASSLGSGGSQETQYF
TRBJ1-1 . . TRBV11-3 TGTGCCAGCAGCTTAAGGCAGAGTAATGAAGCTTTCTTT CASSLRQSNEAFF
TRBJ1-2 TRBD1 few TRBV30 TGTGCCTGGAAGGCGGGAAGGCTGGGACAGGGGGGGGTCGGCGGCTACACCTTC CAWKAGRLGQGGVGGYTF
TRBJ1-5 TRBD1 once TRBV4-1 TGCGCCAGCAGCCACCTCTTACCAGGGGGCCGTCATCAGCCCCAGCATTTT CASSHLLPGGRHQPQHF
TRBJ1-2 . . TRBV6-1 TGTGCCAGCAGTGAAAGGACGGCCCGTAACTATGGCTACACCTTC CASSERTARNYGYTF
TRBJ2-7 . . TRBV18 TGTGCCAGCTCTGTCCAAGAACAGTCGAGCAAGCAGTACTTC CASSVQEQSSKQYF
TRBJ2-3 . . TRBV18 TGTGCCAGCTCGACTCGGGGGGCCGCCACAGATACGCAGTATTTT CASSTRGAATDTQYF
TRBJ1-1 . . TRBV2 TGTGCCAGCAGGCGGGGCGGACTGAACACTGAAGCTTTCTTT CASRRGGLNTEAFF
TRBJ1-3 TRBD1 . TRBV19 TGTGCCAGTAACCCGGGACAGCCCTCTGGAAACACCATATATTTT CASNPGQPSGNTIYF
TRBJ2-3 . . TRBV11-3 TGTGCCAGCAGCTTAGGCAGGGGCCTAAGCACAGATACGCAGTATTTT CASSLGRGLSTDTQYF